This T cell receptor beta chain originates from a study of Ad26.COV2.S vaccination and SARS-CoV-2 variants. The overall study: Donor had been placed in the Ad26.COV2.S arm of the COV1001 trial. Intramuscular Ad26.COV2.S doses were given once or twice, 56 days apart. General study results and limits: People who got the vaccine or the placebo had similar non-spike TCR breadth.

The method was immunoSEQ multiplex PCR; TCRdb's version includes in-frame clones alone and lacks a portion of them. The table shows 350,000 to 450,000 clones, with under 90% occurring only once. The treatment is: about 20 received Ad26.COV2.S at low or high dose, single or two shots; about five received placebo; per-sample allocation not given. After the first vaccine or placebo injection, samples were drawn on day 63. An adult aged 18-55 years in Boston served as the donor. In regard to this clone: Its matching antigen is unknown.

This CDR3 has 14 residues. The V end was cut by 4 bases, the J end by 6 bases, with 17 bases between. This chain links TRBV5-3 with TRBJ2-7, with unresolved D. TRBV5-3 is placed among ORFs of uncertain function. The sample here was peripheral blood, taken in a trial of Ad26.COV2.S vaccine versus placebo. This sequence originates from a person between 18 and 59 years old who received the Ad26.COV2.S COVID-19 vaccine or a placebo. In DNA, the CDR3 is TGTGCCAGAAGCCCCAGGCCCAGGTGTGGCGAGCAGTACTTC. Encoded protein: CARSPRPRCGEQYF.